The 14 T cell receptor beta chains presented below share a single source sample, sequenced in a study of blood T cell repertoires in COVID-19. Here immunoSEQ multiplex PCR was the method, and the copy in TCRdb shows in-frame clones only, minus some. The sample shows about 140,000 clones, under 85% of them seen only once. The sample comprised peripheral blood. The receptors here all came from an elderly woman in a cohort sampled during active or convalescent COVID-19.

This clone was seen many times. The rearrangement uses TRBV7-2 and TRBJ1-6; D not resolved. CDR1 and CDR2 (germline): SGHTA, FQGNSA. V was clipped by 2 bases and J by 6 bases, with 11 bases between them. The length of the CDR3 is 15 residues. CDR3 residues: CASSLLNSGNSPLHF. The CDR3 DNA reads as TGTGCCAGCAGCTTATTGAACAGTGGTAATTCACCCCTCCACTTT.

This clone was seen only a few times. The rearrangement links TRBV4-2 to TRBJ1-4; 8 bases are a match to TRBD1. The J segment lost 4 bases and the V segment lost 3 bases, leaving 7 bases of the junction unmatched. Germline V gene data show CDR1 as LGHNA and CDR2 as YNFKEQ. The CDR3 has 16 residues. CDR3 nucleotides: TGTGCCAGCAGCCAGGGGGGGACAGGATATAATGAAAAACTGTTTTTT. Amino acids: CASSQGGTGYNEKLFF.

The chain is built from TRBV10-1 and TRBJ2-7; 9 nucleotides align to TRBD1. Germline V gene sequence: CDR1 WNHNN, CDR2 SYGVQD (reference sequence). This CDR3 region has 14 residues. With 10 bases clipped from V and 5 bases from J, the junction kept 12 bases outside the gene matches. CDR3 sequence reads: CANIRDRVGDEQYF. For the CDR3, the DNA is TGCGCCAATATCCGGGACAGGGTGGGCGACGAGCAGTACTTC.

The J gene is TRBJ2-7, the V gene TRBV4-1; 9 bases map to TRBD1. With 4 bases clipped from V and 5 bases from J, the junction kept 9 bases outside the gene matches. The CDR3 totals 15 residues. CDR1 and CDR2 from the germline V gene are MGHRA and YSYEKL. DNA of the CDR3: TGCGCCAGCAGCCGCGGATCGGGACAGGGCCACGAGCAGTACTTC. Its translation: CASSRGSGQGHEQYF.

This clone occurred a few times. The chain couples TRBV7-2 to TRBJ2-3; 8 bases map to TRBD2. Germline CDR1 and CDR2: SGHTA and FQGNSA. Trimming removed 0 bases from V and 4 bases from J; junction bases left unmatched: 3. The CDR3 extends over 15 amino acids. The CDR3 DNA sequence: TGTGCCAGCAGCTTAGCTAGCGGGGTAGCAGATACGCAGTATTTT. The encoded protein is CASSLASGVADTQYF.

This clone occurred a few times. J is TRBJ1-6 and V is TRBV19; D is ambiguous. CDR3 size: 16 residues. Germline-derived CDR1 and CDR2 are LNHDA and SQIVND (reference sequence). V gave up 4 bases and J gave up 6 bases, with 16 bases separating them. The DNA for the CDR3 is TGTGCCAGTAGTAGCCCGGCGGGTCAAATTAATTCACCCCTCCACTTT. Its protein product is CASSSPAGQINSPLHF.

With respect to this clone: This sample includes further DNA sequences coding for the same CDR3. This chain connects TRBV3-1 (or the pseudogene TRBV3-2) to TRBJ2-2, with TRBD2 identical over 9 bases. Germline V gene data show CDR1 as LGHDT and CDR2 as YNNKEL (reference sequence). V lost 4 bases to trimming and J lost 4 bases; unmatched junction nucleotides: 16. This CDR3 is built from 19 residues. CDR3 sequence (DNA): TGTGCCAGCAGCCCCTGGGGTACTGGCGGGGGGGCCGGCACCGGGGAGCTGTTTTTT. Encoded protein: CASSPWGTGGGAGTGELFF.

CDR3 bases: TGTGCCAGCAGTGAAGGGGTGTTAGCGGGGGGGAGTTCCCATGAGCAGTTCTTC. Protein: CASSEGVLAGGSSHEQFF. This chain joins TRBV2 and TRBJ2-1, with 11 positions matching TRBD2. Per germline, CDR1 SNHLY and CDR2 FYNNEI. The CDR3 is 18 amino acids. The trim removed 1 base at V and 8 bases at J, leaving 13 bases unmatched.

The V call is TRBV29-1, the J call TRBJ1-2, with D perhaps TRBD1 (5 bases). Trimming shortened V by 5 bases and J by 6 bases, and 16 bases separated the two germline ends. Germline loops: CDR1 SQVTM, CDR2 ANQGSEA. The CDR3 is 13 residues long. CDR3 sequence: CSVRWGQGNGYTF. CDR3 DNA: TGCAGCGTTCGGTGGGGCCAGGGCAATGGCTACACCTTC.

The CDR3 nucleotides read TGTGCCACCAGTGATTTCCCTACCGCGGGGGGGCTAGTCAACAATGAGCAGTTCTTC. Residues: CATSDFPTAGGLVNNEQFF. This sequence joins TRBV24-1 and TRBJ2-1; TRBD2 matches 9 bases. Germline-derived CDR1 and CDR2 are KGHDR and SFDVKD. V dropped 1 base and J dropped 5; count of bases not matched to a gene: 14. This CDR3 is built from 19 residues.

This clone was counted once. The chain couples TRBV6-2 or TRBV6-3 to TRBJ2-1; TRBD1 might be the D (8 bases). With 4 bases removed from V and 4 bases from J, the gap between germline ends came to 23 bases. The CDR3 is 18 amino acids. The germline V gene has CDR1 MNHEY and CDR2 SVGEGT. CDR3 sequence: CASSSPGGDRTSYNEQFF. The CDR3, as DNA: TGTGCCAGCAGTTCCCCAGGGGGGGACAGGACTTCGTACAATGAGCAGTTCTTC.

The rearrangement joins TRBV3-1 (or the pseudogene TRBV3-2) to TRBJ2-5, with 7 bases lining up with TRBD2. The germline V gene has CDR1 LGHDT and CDR2 YNNKEL (reference sequence). The junction had 4 bases not matched to a gene; V was cut back by 4 bases and J by 2 bases. The CDR3 has 14 residues. CDR3 loop: CASSRGGRQETQYF. The CDR3 DNA reads TGTGCCAGCAGCCGCGGGGGTAGACAAGAGACCCAGTACTTC.

This clone appeared a single time. The chain has TRBV5-8 and TRBJ1-2, with D hard to call. CDR3 size: 13 residues. Trimming left V 1 base short and J 4 bases short, with 8 bases between. From germline, CDR1 is SGHTS and CDR2 YDEGEE. Here the CDR3 DNA reads TGTGCCAGCAGCTTGTTCGGGTTCTATGGCTACACCTTC. As protein: CASSLFGFYGYTF.

The chain couples TRBV11-2 to TRBJ2-3; TRBD2 agrees at 16 bases. Trimming removed 3 bases from V and 1 base from J; junction bases left unmatched: 4. Germline V gene sequence: CDR1 SGHAT, CDR2 FQNNGV. This CDR3 is built from 18 residues. CDR3 protein: CASSFSGLAGGRTDTQYF. The CDR3 nucleotides are TGTGCCAGCAGCTTCTCGGGACTAGCGGGGGGGCGCACAGATACGCAGTATTTT.